Listed below are T cell receptor beta chains from one sample, sequenced in a study of cytomegalovirus exposure and HLA in healthy donors. Sequencing was performed with immunoSEQ multiplex PCR; in TCRdb, only in-frame clones are kept and a portion is missing. The repertoire has approximately 110,000 clones, less than 70% of them found once; the top ten carry about 5%. Sequencing was done on a sample of PBMCs. The receptor source for this set is a woman aged 70 to 79 in good health and CMV-seropositive. Each CDR3 is given with its conserved first and last residue. D genes are given only for firm matches. Clone size, where shown, is once, few, many, or a class for clones that have expanded.

d_call,v_call,j_call,clone_size,cdr3_aa,cdr3_nt
-,TRBV19,TRBJ1-2,once,CASTRGYGYTF,TGTGCCAGTACCCGAGGCTATGGCTACACCTTC
TRBD1,TRBV5-6,TRBJ1-6,-,CASSLVAGGSSPLHF,TGTGCCAGCAGCTTGGTGGCAGGGGGCTCTTCACCCCTCCACTTT
-,TRBV4-1,TRBJ2-5,-,CASSQDPGRETQYF,TGCGCCAGCAGCCAAGATCCAGGGAGGGAGACCCAGTACTTC
-,TRBV7-9,TRBJ2-6,few,CASSYQQGANVLTF,TGTGCCAGCAGTTACCAACAGGGGGCCAACGTCCTGACTTTC
TRBD2,TRBV30,TRBJ2-3,-,CAWGGSGAPPSTDTQYF,TGTGCCTGGGGAGGTAGCGGGGCACCCCCCAGCACAGATACGCAGTATTTT
TRBD1,TRBV25-1,TRBJ1-2,-,CASNRQGWDGYTF,TGTGCCAGCAACCGACAGGGGTGGGATGGCTACACCTTC
TRBD2,TRBV30,TRBJ2-5,-,CAWSAGLAAKETQYF,TGTGCCTGGAGTGCGGGACTAGCGGCGAAAGAGACCCAGTACTTC
TRBD1,TRBV5-8,TRBJ1-1,-,CASSFGTAVAFF,TGTGCCAGCAGCTTTGGGACAGCGGTAGCTTTCTTT
TRBD1,TRBV29-1,TRBJ1-2,once,CSVQGAHGYTF,TGCAGCGTACAGGGGGCCCACGGCTACACCTTC
-,TRBV27,TRBJ1-4,-,CASSSVGAGDEKLFF,TGTGCCAGCAGTTCTGTGGGGGCTGGGGACGAAAAACTGTTTTTT
TRBD1,TRBV6-5,TRBJ1-4,few,CASSYSRTGTVKLFF,TGTGCCAGCAGTTACTCTCGGACAGGGACAGTAAAACTGTTTTTT
TRBD1,TRBV19,TRBJ1-1,-,CASSVQGFNTEAFF,TGTGCCAGTAGCGTACAGGGGTTTAACACTGAAGCTTTCTTT
-,TRBV6-1,TRBJ1-1,-,CAARVWSTEAFF,TGTGCCGCCAGGGTCTGGAGCACTGAAGCTTTCTTT
-,TRBV2,TRBJ1-1,-,CASSEAWGGTEAFF,TGTGCCAGCAGTGAAGCTTGGGGGGGCACTGAAGCTTTCTTT
TRBD1,TRBV27,TRBJ1-1,-,CASSLQGVVNTEAFF,TGTGCCAGCAGTTTACAGGGGGTCGTCAACACTGAAGCTTTCTTT
-,TRBV4-1,TRBJ1-1,-,CASSQLPAGVGTEAFF,TGCGCCAGCAGCCAATTGCCCGCAGGGGTAGGCACTGAAGCTTTCTTT
-,TRBV6-5,TRBJ1-4,-,CASSRGRMSEKLFF,TGTGCCAGCAGTAGGGGCCGGATGAGTGAAAAACTGTTTTTT
TRBD1,TRBV29-1,TRBJ2-3,-,CSVRQGADTQYF,TGCAGCGTTCGACAGGGGGCAGATACGCAGTATTTT
-,TRBV11-2,TRBJ2-7,few,CASSLAAGYSYEQYF,TGTGCCAGCAGCTTAGCGGCGGGGTACTCCTACGAGCAGTACTTC
TRBD1,TRBV10-3,TRBJ2-1,-,CAIRVGQGDNEQFF,TGTGCCATCAGAGTGGGACAGGGCGACAATGAGCAGTTCTTC
-,TRBV11-2,TRBJ1-2,once,CASSPLRVVREGNYGYTF,TGTGCCAGCAGCCCCCTTAGGGTCGTGAGGGAAGGTAACTATGGCTACACCTTC
TRBD1,TRBV5-6,TRBJ2-6,-,CASSRKGQSSSGANVLTF,TGTGCCAGCAGCCGGAAGGGACAGAGTAGCTCTGGGGCCAACGTCCTGACTTTC
-,TRBV7-2,TRBJ2-2,-,CASSLVRGATGELFF,TGTGCCAGCAGCTTAGTTCGGGGGGCCACCGGGGAGCTGTTTTTT
-,TRBV6-1,TRBJ2-3,-,CASSPRGAGTDTQYF,TGTGCCAGCAGTCCCCGGGGGGCGGGCACAGATACGCAGTATTTT
TRBD1,TRBV6-5,TRBJ2-1,-,CASSGDSYNEQFF,TGTGCCAGCAGCGGGGACAGTTACAATGAGCAGTTCTTC
TRBD1,TRBV19,TRBJ1-6,-,CASSLLGGSVNSPLHF,TGTGCCAGTAGTCTGTTAGGGGGCTCTGTGAATTCACCCCTCCACTTT
TRBD1,TRBV30,TRBJ1-2,once,CACPGGQGSSYGYTF,TGTGCCTGTCCCGGGGGACAGGGATCGAGCTATGGCTACACCTTC
-,TRBV10-1,TRBJ1-2,-,CASSSTGTYGYTF,TGCGCCAGCAGTTCGACAGGTACCTATGGCTACACCTTC
TRBD2,TRBV30,TRBJ2-5,-,CAWSPGLAGTQETQYF,TGTGCCTGGAGTCCTGGACTAGCGGGGACTCAAGAGACCCAGTACTTC
-,TRBV9,TRBJ1-3,-,CASSRDGNTIYF,TGTGCCAGCAGTAGAGATGGAAACACCATATATTTT
TRBD1,TRBV5-4,TRBJ1-2,-,CASSRGQGTYGYTF,TGTGCCAGCAGCCGGGGACAGGGGACGTATGGCTACACCTTC
TRBD1,TRBV5-6,TRBJ1-4,-,CASSHRTGETNEKLFF,TGTGCCAGCAGCCATAGGACAGGGGAGACTAATGAAAAACTGTTTTTT
-,TRBV5-1,TRBJ2-7,-,CASSLGLEGEQYF,TGCGCCAGCAGCTTGGGGCTAGAGGGCGAGCAGTACTTC
-,TRBV18,TRBJ1-5,-,CASSLTPTSTDQPQHF,TGTGCCAGCTCACTCACCCCTACCTCGACAGATCAGCCCCAGCATTTT
-,TRBV30,TRBJ2-5,-,CAWARVGETQYF,TGTGCCTGGGCACGGGTTGGGGAGACCCAGTACTTC
-,TRBV18,TRBJ1-6,-,CASSLLSEDSPLHF,TGTGCCAGCTCACTCCTCTCGGAGGATTCACCCCTCCACTTT